The clone carrying this T cell receptor (beta chain) was detected only once. The antigen is undetermined. This record belongs to a study of cytomegalovirus exposure and HLA in healthy donors. Study results and limitations: Further analysis was carried out later, and it showed several of the most significant clusters appearing linked to common viral pathogens. TRBV6-2, TRBV6-3 and some other V segments were unresolvable in 87-base-pair reads.

Germline V CDR1 and CDR2: SNHLY, FYNNEI. The CDR3 has 13 amino acids. Unmatched junction bases numbered 12, after V lost 7 bases and J lost 12 bases. In the PCR, 60 Vbeta and 13 Jbeta primers were used. Sequenced by immunoSEQ multiplex PCR; TCRdb stores in-frame clones only, minus some. The sample comprises hundreds of thousands of clones, 75% to 80% of which are singletons, and 1.8% rests with the top ten. The sequenced sample consisted of PBMCs. The origin of this receptor is a male donor in good health and CMV-seronegative. The V gene is TRBV2, the J gene TRBJ2-1; 7 positions match TRBD1. In DNA, the CDR3 is TGTGCCAGCATGCCGAGAGGGGGCGTGTCGCAGTTCTTC. It encodes CASMPRGGVSQFF.